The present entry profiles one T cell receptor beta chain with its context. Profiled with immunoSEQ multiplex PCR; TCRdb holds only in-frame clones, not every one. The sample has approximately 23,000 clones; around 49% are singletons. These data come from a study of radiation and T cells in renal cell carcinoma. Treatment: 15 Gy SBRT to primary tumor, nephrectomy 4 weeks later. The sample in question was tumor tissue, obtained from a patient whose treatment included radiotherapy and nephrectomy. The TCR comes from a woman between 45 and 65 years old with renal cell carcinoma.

The CDR3 reads CASSLVGGRLTDTQYF. CDR3 in DNA: TGTGCCAGCAGCTTGGTTGGTGGCCGCCTCACAGATACGCAGTATTTT. The chain has TRBV5-6 and TRBJ2-3; D call uncertain. This CDR3 has 16 residues. The germline CDR1 and CDR2 sequences are SGHDT and YYEEEE. The ends were cut back, 0 bases at V and 2 bases at J, with 13 bases in the middle.